These 7 T cell receptor beta chains were all obtained from the same sample, sequenced in a study of cytomegalovirus exposure and HLA in healthy donors. The table came from immunoSEQ multiplex PCR; TCRdb's copy has only in-frame clones and leaves some out. The sample includes 260,000 or so clones, about nine tenths of them seen just once. Material: PBMCs. These receptors were taken from a woman between 25 and 40 years old in good health and CMV-seronegative.

The V gene is TRBV5-6, the J gene TRBJ2-2; D remains ambiguous. CDR1 and CDR2 from the germline V gene are SGHDT and YYEEEE. The V end was cut by 0 bases, the J end by 9 bases, with 12 bases between. The length of the CDR3 is 14 residues. In DNA form, the CDR3 reads TGTGCCAGCAGCTTGGGGCAGTTTGCCAGGGAGCTGTTTTTT. Encoded protein: CASSLGQFARELFF.

This clone was counted only a few times. The chain combines TRBV10-3 with TRBJ2-7; 7 bases are shared with TRBD1. CDR3 length equals 13 residues. Germline trimming cut 3 bases from V and 5 bases from J; bases unmatched to any gene: 4. The V gene's germline CDR1 is ENHRY and CDR2 SYGVKD. CDR3: CAISERDRDEQYF. The CDR3 nucleotides read TGTGCCATCAGTGAAAGAGACAGGGACGAGCAGTACTTC.

The V gene is TRBV19, the J gene TRBJ2-1; 8 nucleotides agree with TRBD2. This CDR3 region has 17 residues. V shed 1 base, J shed 0 bases, and the junction held 5 bases outside the gene matches. The germline V gene has CDR1 LNHDA and CDR2 SQIVND (reference sequence). CDR3 in amino acids: CASSIVASGHSYNEQFF. In nucleotides, the CDR3 is TGTGCCAGTAGTATAGTGGCTAGCGGGCACTCCTACAATGAGCAGTTCTTC.

This rearrangement joins TRBV7-9 to TRBJ2-7; D may be TRBD1 (7 bases). With 11 bases removed from V and 6 bases from J, the gap between germline ends came to 20 bases. This CDR3 is built from 13 residues. Germline V CDR1 and CDR2: SEHNR, FQNEAQ (reference sequence). CDR3 coding DNA: TGTGCCGGACAGGCGGGGCGAGGCGGCGAGCAGTACTTC. This codes for CAGQAGRGGEQYF. Combining the CDR3 with reference TRBV7-9 and TRBJ2-7 gives the whole variable domain DTGVSQNPRHKITKRGQNVTFRCDPISEHNRLYWYRQTLGQGPEFLTYFQNEAQLEKSRLLSDRFSAERPKGSFSTLEIQRTEQGDSAMYLCAGQAGRGGEQYFGPGTRLTVT.

The V gene is TRBV11-3, the J gene TRBJ2-1, with D perhaps TRBD1 or TRBD2 (5 bases each). From germline, CDR1 is SGHNT and CDR2 YENEEA. V lost 3 bases and J lost 8, with 8 bases in between. This CDR3 region has 12 residues. CDR3 in DNA: TGTGCCAGCAGCTTGCAGGGAGATGAGCAGTTCTTC. Its translation is CASSLQGDEQFF.

This chain uses TRBV20-1 with TRBJ2-3; D unresolved. Trimming shortened V by 5 bases and J by 4 bases, and 7 bases separated the two germline ends. This CDR3 has 11 residues. Germline V gives CDR1 DFQATT, CDR2 SNEGSKA (reference sequence). The CDR3 DNA reads as TGCAGTGCTCGAAACGCAGATACGCAGTATTTT. It encodes CSARNADTQYF.

The V and J genes are TRBV5-1 and TRBJ2-7; TRBD1 matches at 8 bases. This CDR3 is 15 amino acids long. Germline V gene lookup returns CDR1 SGHRS and CDR2 YFSETQ. The J segment lost 1 base and the V segment lost 3 bases, leaving 6 bases of the junction unmatched. CDR3 protein: CASSSGTGYSYEQYF. In DNA, the CDR3 is TGCGCCAGCAGCTCTGGGACAGGTTATTCCTACGAGCAGTACTTC.